This record covers a single TCR beta chain. The CDR3 has 20 amino acids. Germline CDR1 reads LNHDA; CDR2 reads SQIVND (reference sequence). V dropped 4 bases and J dropped 4 bases, with 29 bases sitting between them. The data were taken from a study of shared clonotypes between healthy human individuals. Only CD45RO-negative cells positively selected for CCR7 counted as naive CD8 cells, so terminally differentiated effector memory CD45RA+ cells were excluded. Assay execution took place at the deep level. Generated by immunoSEQ multiplex PCR, the TCRdb table keeps only in-frame clones and is missing some. This sample carries about 2 million clones, approximately 95% of them seen once, and the ten largest clones take around 1%.

This chain uses TRBV19 with TRBJ2-1, with D possibly matching TRBD2 (6 bases). The sample consisted of naive CD8+ T cells sorted from blood. This sequence originates from a man between 18 and 35 years old in good health. As DNA, the CDR3 is TGTGCCAGTAGTAATTACCCTGACTACGGAGCGGGTGCGGGTTACAATGAGCAGTTCTTC. Translating gives CASSNYPDYGAGAGYNEQFF. Complete variable domain (other parts from reference TRBV19 and TRBJ2-1): DGGITQSPKYLFRKEGQNVTLSCEQNLNHDAMYWYRQDPGQGLRLIYYSQIVNDFQKGDIAEGYSVSREKKESFPLTVTSAQKNPTAFYLCASSNYPDYGAGAGYNEQFFGPGTRLTVL.